This section outlines one T cell receptor beta chain sequence together with its context. Libraries were prepared by immunoSEQ multiplex PCR; TCRdb keeps only in-frame clonotypes and omits some of them. The sample has 40,000 to 60,000 clones; 90% to 95% are singletons. CDR3 length: 11 residues. Germline assignment: CDR1 MNHEY and CDR2 SVGAGI. Trimming cost V 2 bases and J 3 bases, with 1 base left between them. This entry comes from a study of OX40 agonist ivuxolimab in advanced cancers. Sequencing was performed on CD4+ or CD8+ T cells sorted from blood, taken in a trial of the OX40 agonist ivuxolimab. The rearrangement uses TRBV6-5 and TRBJ1-1; D uncertain. The TCR sequence derives from an adult with an advanced solid tumor such as melanoma, head and neck, liver or kidney cancer. CDR3 in amino acids: CASSYHTEAFF. The CDR3 DNA follows: TGTGCCAGCAGTTACCACACTGAAGCTTTCTTT.